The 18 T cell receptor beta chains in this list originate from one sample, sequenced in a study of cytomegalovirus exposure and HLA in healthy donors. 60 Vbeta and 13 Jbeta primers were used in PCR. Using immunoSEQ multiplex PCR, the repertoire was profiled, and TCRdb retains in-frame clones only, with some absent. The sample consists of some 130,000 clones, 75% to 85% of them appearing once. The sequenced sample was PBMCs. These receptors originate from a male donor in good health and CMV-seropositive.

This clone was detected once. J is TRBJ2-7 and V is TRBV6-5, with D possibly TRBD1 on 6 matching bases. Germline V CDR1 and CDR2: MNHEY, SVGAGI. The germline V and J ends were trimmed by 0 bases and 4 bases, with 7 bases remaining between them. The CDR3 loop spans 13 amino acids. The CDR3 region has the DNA TGTGCCAGCAGTTACTCACAGGGTTACGAGCAGTACTTC. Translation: CASSYSQGYEQYF.

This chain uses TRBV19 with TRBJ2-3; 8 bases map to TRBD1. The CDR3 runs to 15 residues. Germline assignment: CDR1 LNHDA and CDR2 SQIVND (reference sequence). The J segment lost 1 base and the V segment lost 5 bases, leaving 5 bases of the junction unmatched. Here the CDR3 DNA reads TGTGCCAGTAGTTCACCAGGGGGCCGCACAGATACGCAGTATTTT. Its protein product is CASSSPGGRTDTQYF. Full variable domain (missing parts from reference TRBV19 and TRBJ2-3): DGGITQSPKYLFRKEGQNVTLSCEQNLNHDAMYWYRQDPGQGLRLIYYSQIVNDFQKGDIAEGYSVSREKKESFPLTVTSAQKNPTAFYLCASSSPGGRTDTQYFGPGTRLTVL.

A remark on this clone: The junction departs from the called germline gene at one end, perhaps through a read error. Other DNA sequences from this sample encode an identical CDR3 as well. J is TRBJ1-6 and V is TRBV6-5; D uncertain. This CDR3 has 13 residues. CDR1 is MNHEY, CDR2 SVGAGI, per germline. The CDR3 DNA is TGTGCCAGTAGTTCCGGGTTTAATTCACCCCTCCACTTT. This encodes CASSSGFNSPLHF.

This CDR3 reads CASSALAGGPSTDTQYF. In nucleotides, the CDR3 is TGTGCCAGCAGTGCACTAGCGGGAGGACCTAGCACAGATACGCAGTATTTT. The chain combines TRBV6-1 with TRBJ2-3; 12 bases are a match to TRBD2. V shed 4 bases and J 0 bases; nucleotides not matched to a gene: 5. This CDR3 spans 17 amino acids. Germline CDR1 reads MNHNS; CDR2 reads SASEGT.

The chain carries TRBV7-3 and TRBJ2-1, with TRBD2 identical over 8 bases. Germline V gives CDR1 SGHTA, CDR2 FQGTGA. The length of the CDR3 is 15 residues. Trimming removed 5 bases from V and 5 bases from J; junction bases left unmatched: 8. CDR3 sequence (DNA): TGTGCCAGCAGCCCCGGGAGGGCCGCGAACAATGAGCAGTTCTTC. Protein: CASSPGRAANNEQFF.

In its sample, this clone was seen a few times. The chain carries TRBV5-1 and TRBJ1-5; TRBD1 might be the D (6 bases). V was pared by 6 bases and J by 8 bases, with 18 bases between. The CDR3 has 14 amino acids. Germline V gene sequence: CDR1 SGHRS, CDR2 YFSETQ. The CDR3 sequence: CASTPGGGQEPQHF. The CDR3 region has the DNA TGCGCCAGCACCCCGGGAGGGGGGCAGGAGCCCCAGCATTTT.

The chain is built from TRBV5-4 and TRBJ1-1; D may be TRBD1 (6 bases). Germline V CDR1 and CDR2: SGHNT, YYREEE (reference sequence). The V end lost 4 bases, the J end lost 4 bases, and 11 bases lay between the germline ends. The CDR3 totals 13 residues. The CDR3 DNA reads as TGTGCCAGCAGCGAGACCAGGGGCACTGAAGCTTTCTTT. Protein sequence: CASSETRGTEAFF.

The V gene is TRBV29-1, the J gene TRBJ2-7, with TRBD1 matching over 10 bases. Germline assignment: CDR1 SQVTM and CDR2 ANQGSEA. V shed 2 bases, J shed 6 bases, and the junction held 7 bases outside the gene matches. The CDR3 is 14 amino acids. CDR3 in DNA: TGCAGCGTTGAAACCGGGACAGGGGCATTCGAGCAGTACTTC. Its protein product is CSVETGTGAFEQYF.

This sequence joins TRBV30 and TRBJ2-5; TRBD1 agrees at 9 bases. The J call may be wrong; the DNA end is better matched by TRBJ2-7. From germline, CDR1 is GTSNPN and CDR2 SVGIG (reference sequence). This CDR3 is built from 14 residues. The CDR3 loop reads CAWSTTGGYYEQYF. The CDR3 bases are TGTGCCTGGAGTACAACAGGGGGCTACTACGAGCAGTACTTC.

CDR3 region: CASSSKGTGEEKLFF. In DNA, the CDR3 is TGTGCCAGCAGCTCGAAAGGGACAGGGGAGGAAAAACTGTTTTTT. The chain employs TRBV7-2 and TRBJ1-4; 10 bases are a match to TRBD1. The length of the CDR3 is 15 residues. Germline assignment: CDR1 SGHTA and CDR2 FQGNSA. Germline trimming cut 4 bases from V and 8 bases from J; bases unmatched to any gene: 7.

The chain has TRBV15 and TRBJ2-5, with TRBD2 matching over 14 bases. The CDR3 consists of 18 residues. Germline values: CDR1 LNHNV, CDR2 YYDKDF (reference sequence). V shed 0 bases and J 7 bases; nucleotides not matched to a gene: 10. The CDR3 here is CATSRDAGLAGVHGTQYF. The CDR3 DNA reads TGTGCCACCAGCAGAGATGCGGGACTAGCGGGAGTGCATGGGACCCAGTACTTC.

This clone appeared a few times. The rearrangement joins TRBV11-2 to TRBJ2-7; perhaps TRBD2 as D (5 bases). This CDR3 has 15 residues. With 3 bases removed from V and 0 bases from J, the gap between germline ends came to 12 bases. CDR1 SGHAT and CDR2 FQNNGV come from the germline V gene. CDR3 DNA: TGTGCCAGCAGCTTGGTCGGCGGGTCCTCCTACGAGCAGTACTTC. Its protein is CASSLVGGSSYEQYF.

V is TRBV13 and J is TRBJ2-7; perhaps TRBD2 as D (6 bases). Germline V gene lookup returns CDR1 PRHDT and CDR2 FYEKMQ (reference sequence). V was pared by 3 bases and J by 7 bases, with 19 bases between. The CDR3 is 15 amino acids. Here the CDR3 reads CASSFDGLGLREQYF. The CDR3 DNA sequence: TGTGCCAGCAGCTTTGACGGACTCGGACTACGGGAGCAGTACTTC. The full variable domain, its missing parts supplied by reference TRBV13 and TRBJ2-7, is AAGVIQSPRHLIKEKRETATLKCYPIPRHDTVYWYQQGPGQDPQFLISFYEKMQSDKGSIPDRFSAQQFSDYHSELNMSSLELGDSALYFCASSFDGLGLREQYFGPGTRLTVT.

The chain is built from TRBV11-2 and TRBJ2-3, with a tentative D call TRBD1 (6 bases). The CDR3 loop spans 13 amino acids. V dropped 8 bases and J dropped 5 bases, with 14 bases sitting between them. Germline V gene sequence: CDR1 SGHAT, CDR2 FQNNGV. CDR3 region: CASAVTGIDTQYF. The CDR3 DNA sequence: TGTGCCAGCGCAGTCACAGGGATAGATACGCAGTATTTT.

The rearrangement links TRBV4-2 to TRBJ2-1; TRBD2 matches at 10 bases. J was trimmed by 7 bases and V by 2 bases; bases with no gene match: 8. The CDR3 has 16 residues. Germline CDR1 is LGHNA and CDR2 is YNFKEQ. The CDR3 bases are TGTGCCAGCAGCCAACATAGCGGGAGGAGAGGGAATGAGCAGTTCTTC. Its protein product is CASSQHSGRRGNEQFF.

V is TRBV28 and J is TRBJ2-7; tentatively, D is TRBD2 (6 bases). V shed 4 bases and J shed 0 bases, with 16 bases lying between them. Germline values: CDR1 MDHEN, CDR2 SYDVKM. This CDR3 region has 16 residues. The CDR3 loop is CASSSLGGQRSYEQYF. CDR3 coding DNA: TGTGCCAGCAGTTCCCTTGGAGGGCAGCGCTCCTACGAGCAGTACTTC.

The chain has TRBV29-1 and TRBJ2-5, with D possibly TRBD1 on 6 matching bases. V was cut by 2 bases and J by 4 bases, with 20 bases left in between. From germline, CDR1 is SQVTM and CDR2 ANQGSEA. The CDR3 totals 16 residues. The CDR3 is CSVESGGRGLIETQYF. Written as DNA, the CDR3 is TGCAGCGTTGAATCGGGTGGCAGGGGATTGATAGAGACCCAGTACTTC.

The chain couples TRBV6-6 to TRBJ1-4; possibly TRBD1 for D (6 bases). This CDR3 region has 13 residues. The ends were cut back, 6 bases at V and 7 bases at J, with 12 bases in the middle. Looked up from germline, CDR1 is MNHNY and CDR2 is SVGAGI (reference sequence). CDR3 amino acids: CASSSGDLEKLFF. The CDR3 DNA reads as TGTGCCAGCAGCTCAGGGGATCTTGAAAAACTGTTTTTT.